Sequencing of this T cell receptor (beta chain) was carried out in a study of blood T cell repertoires in COVID-19. Study-wide background: The United States, Italy and Spain were the sources of the acute and convalescent COVID-19 samples. The cDNA or gDNA used as material had been derived from T cells, B-cell-depleted T cells, or PBMCs.

As originally analysed: Estimates of nucleated cell counts were drawn from the amplification of reference gene primers. Sequencing was performed with immunoSEQ multiplex PCR; in TCRdb, only in-frame clones are kept and a portion is missing. That table furnishes V, J and clone size, whereas the DNA furnished D and trimming. The profile shows some 220,000 clones, 84% of them singletons. Sequences were obtained from peripheral blood. This sequence originates from a man aged 50 or older with active or convalescent COVID-19.

As DNA, the CDR3 is TGTGCCAGCAGTGATACCGGACTAGCGGGAGGGAAAAATGAGCAGTTCTTC. Translating gives CASSDTGLAGGKNEQFF. J is TRBJ2-1 and V is TRBV2, with 15 bases identical to TRBD2. Trimming at V came to 3 bases and at J to 7 bases, leaving 7 bases not matched to a gene. CDR1 is SNHLY and CDR2 is FYNNEI in the germline V gene. The CDR3 contains 17 residues.